The clone carrying this T cell receptor beta chain appeared once. The sample comes from a study of shared clonotypes between healthy human individuals. Germline CDR1 and CDR2: GTSNPN and SVGIG (reference sequence). This CDR3 is built from 12 residues. The V and J ends lost 3 bases and 5 bases respectively, with 10 bases between them. Genomic DNA, for the unsorted samples, came from about 90 million PBMCs. Here immunoSEQ multiplex PCR was the method, and the copy in TCRdb shows in-frame clones only, minus some. The sample records about 490,000 clones, roughly 80% being singletons. This clonotype was sampled from a woman in her 40s in good health. Some clones in this sample may be carry-over from other donors' samples. The chain links TRBV30 to TRBJ1-1, with D unclear. The material sequenced was PBMCs. CDR3 region: CAWRPGWTEAFF. The DNA of the CDR3 is TGTGCCTGGAGGCCGGGGTGGACTGAAGCTTTCTTT.